This T cell receptor beta chain derives from a study of Ad26.COV2.S vaccination and SARS-CoV-2 variants. Across the study: Ad26.COV2.S was injected intramuscularly once or twice, 56 days apart.

Remarks on this clone: A read error is possible here, since a much larger clone lies one base away.

Treatment noted: around 19 received Ad26.COV2.S at low or high dose, single or two shots; about 5 received placebo; per-sample allocation not given. Sampling occurred on day 63 after the first vaccine or placebo injection. Libraries were prepared by immunoSEQ multiplex PCR; TCRdb keeps only in-frame clonotypes and omits some of them. The table records around 300,000 clones, about nine tenths of them present only once. Specimen: peripheral blood, collected in a trial of Ad26.COV2.S vaccine versus placebo. The sequence came from a person between 18 and 60 years old who received the Ad26.COV2.S COVID-19 vaccine or a placebo.

The CDR3 protein is CASSKNTEAFF. DNA of the CDR3: TGTGCCAGCAGCAAGAACACTGAAGCTTTCTTT. V and J are TRBV7-8 and TRBJ1-1; D is undetermined. Trimming left V 5 bases short and J 1 base short, with 2 bases between. Germline V gene data show CDR1 as SGHVS and CDR2 as FQNEAQ. This CDR3 has 11 residues.